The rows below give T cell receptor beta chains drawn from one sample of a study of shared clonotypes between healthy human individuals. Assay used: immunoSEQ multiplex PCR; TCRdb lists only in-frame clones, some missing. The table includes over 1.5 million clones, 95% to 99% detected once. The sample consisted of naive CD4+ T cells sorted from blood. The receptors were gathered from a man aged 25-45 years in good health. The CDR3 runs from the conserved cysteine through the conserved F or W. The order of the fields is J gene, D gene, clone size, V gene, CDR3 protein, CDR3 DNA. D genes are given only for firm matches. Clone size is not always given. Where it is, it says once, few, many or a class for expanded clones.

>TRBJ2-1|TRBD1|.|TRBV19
CASSIRSGGYNEQFF
TGTGCCAGTAGTATTCGGTCAGGGGGCTACAATGAGCAGTTCTTC
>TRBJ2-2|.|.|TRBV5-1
CASSGARTGELFF
TGCGCCAGCAGTGGGGCCCGCACCGGGGAGCTGTTTTTT
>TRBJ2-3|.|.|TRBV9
CASSSRPTDTQYF
TGTGCCAGCAGCTCGCGACCCACAGATACGCAGTATTTT
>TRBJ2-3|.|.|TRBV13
CASSLVPVSTDTQYF
TGTGCCAGCAGCTTAGTGCCGGTAAGCACAGATACGCAGTATTTT
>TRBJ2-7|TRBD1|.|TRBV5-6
CASTLRGGLNRFEQYF
TGTGCCAGCACACTGAGAGGGGGCCTTAATCGTTTCGAGCAGTACTTC
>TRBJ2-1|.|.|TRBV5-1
CASSLYPPEQFF
TGCGCCAGCAGCTTGTATCCCCCTGAGCAGTTCTTC
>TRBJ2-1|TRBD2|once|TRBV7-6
CASSKGAAGGPTQFF
TGTGCCAGCAGCAAGGGGGCAGCGGGAGGGCCTACGCAGTTCTTC
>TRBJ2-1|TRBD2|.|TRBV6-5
CASSPGTTQFF
TGTGCCAGCAGCCCAGGGACTACGCAGTTCTTC
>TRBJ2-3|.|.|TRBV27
CASSFRRTARTDTQYF
TGTGCCAGCAGTTTTCGTCGAACAGCGCGCACAGATACGCAGTATTTT
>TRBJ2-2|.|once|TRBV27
CATQKLMPLGGELFF
TGTGCCACCCAGAAACTCATGCCCCTGGGTGGGGAGCTGTTTTTT
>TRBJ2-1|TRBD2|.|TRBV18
CASSHDGTSGRGSYNEQFF
TGTGCCAGCTCGCATGACGGGACTAGCGGGAGAGGCTCCTACAATGAGCAGTTCTTC
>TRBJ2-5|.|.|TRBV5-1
CASSLGADQETQYF
TGCGCCAGCAGCTTGGGGGCAGACCAAGAGACCCAGTACTTC
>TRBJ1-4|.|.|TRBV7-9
CASSFDRGVLFF
TGTGCCAGCAGCTTTGATAGGGGGGTACTGTTTTTT
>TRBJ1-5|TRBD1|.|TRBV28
CASSGQKGALSQPQHF
TGTGCCAGCAGTGGACAAAAGGGGGCGTTAAGTCAGCCCCAGCATTTT
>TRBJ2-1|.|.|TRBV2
CASGAGGDEQFF
TGTGCCAGCGGGGCCGGTGGGGATGAGCAGTTCTTC
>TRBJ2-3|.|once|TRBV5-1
CASSLGAGDTDTQYF
TGCGCCAGCAGCTTGGGGGCAGGGGACACAGATACGCAGTATTTT
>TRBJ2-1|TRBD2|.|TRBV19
CASSLGTSGRAYNEQFF
TGTGCCAGTAGTCTTGGGACTAGCGGGAGGGCCTACAATGAGCAGTTCTTC
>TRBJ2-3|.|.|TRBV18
CASSQSTDTQYF
TGTGCCAGCTCTCAAAGCACAGATACGCAGTATTTT
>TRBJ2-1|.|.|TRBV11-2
CASSLAWTDNEQFF
TGTGCCAGCAGCTTAGCTTGGACCGACAATGAGCAGTTCTTC
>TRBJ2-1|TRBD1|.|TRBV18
CASSPTGGEQFF
TGTGCCAGCTCACCAACAGGGGGGGAGCAGTTCTTC
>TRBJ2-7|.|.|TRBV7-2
CASSSLYEQYF
TGTGCCAGCAGCTCCCTCTACGAGCAGTACTTC
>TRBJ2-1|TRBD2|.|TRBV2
CASSGRTSGRAPIYNEQFF
TGTGCCAGCAGTGGTCGGACTAGCGGGAGGGCCCCTATCTACAATGAGCAGTTCTTC
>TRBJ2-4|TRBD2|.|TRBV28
CASSPGTSGSQNIQYF
TGTGCCAGCAGCCCGGGTACCAGCGGGAGTCAAAACATTCAGTACTTC
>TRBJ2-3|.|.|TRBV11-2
CASSYRWGGTDTQYF
TGTGCCAGCAGTTATAGATGGGGGGGCACAGATACGCAGTATTTT
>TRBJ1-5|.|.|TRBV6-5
CASRTGVMPQHF
TGTGCCAGCAGAACTGGGGTGATGCCCCAGCATTTT
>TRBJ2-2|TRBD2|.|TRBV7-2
CASSYLGTSGRGYTGELFF
TGTGCCAGCAGCTACCTCGGGACTAGCGGGAGGGGGTACACCGGGGAGCTGTTTTTT
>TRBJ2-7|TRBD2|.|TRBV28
CASSSWTSGSNYEQYF
TGTGCCAGCAGTTCCTGGACTAGCGGGAGTAATTACGAGCAGTACTTC
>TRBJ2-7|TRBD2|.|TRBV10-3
CATSGSAYEQYF
TGTGCCACTAGCGGGAGTGCTTACGAGCAGTACTTC
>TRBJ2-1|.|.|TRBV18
CASSQGPSSYNEQFF
TGTGCCAGCTCACAGGGACCCTCCTCCTACAATGAGCAGTTCTTC
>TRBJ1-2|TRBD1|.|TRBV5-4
CASGPLTGTGLSGYTF
TGTGCCAGCGGACCGTTAACCGGGACAGGGTTATCTGGCTACACCTTC
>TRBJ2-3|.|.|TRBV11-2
CASSFGPGTDTQYF
TGTGCCAGCAGCTTTGGGCCGGGCACAGATACGCAGTATTTT
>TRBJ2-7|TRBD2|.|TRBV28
CASSASGRVLYF
TGTGCCAGCAGTGCTAGCGGGAGGGTACTGTACTTC